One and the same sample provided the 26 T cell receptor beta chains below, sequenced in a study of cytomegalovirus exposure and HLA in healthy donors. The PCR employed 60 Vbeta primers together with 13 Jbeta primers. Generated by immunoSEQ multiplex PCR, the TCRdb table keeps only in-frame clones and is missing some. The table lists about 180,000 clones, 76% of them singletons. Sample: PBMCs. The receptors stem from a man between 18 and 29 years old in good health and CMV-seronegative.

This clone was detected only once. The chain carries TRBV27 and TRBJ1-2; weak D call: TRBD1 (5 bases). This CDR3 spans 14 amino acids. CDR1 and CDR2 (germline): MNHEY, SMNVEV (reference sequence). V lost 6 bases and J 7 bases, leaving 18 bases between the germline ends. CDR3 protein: CASRGPREVGGYTF. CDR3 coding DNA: TGTGCCAGCAGGGGGCCCAGGGAAGTAGGTGGCTACACCTTC.

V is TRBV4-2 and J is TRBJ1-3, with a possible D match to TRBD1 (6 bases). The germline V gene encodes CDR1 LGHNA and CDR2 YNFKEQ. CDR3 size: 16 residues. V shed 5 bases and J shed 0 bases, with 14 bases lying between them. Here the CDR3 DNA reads TGTGCCAGCAGCGGAAACAGGGACTACTCTGGAAACACCATATATTTT. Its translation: CASSGNRDYSGNTIYF.

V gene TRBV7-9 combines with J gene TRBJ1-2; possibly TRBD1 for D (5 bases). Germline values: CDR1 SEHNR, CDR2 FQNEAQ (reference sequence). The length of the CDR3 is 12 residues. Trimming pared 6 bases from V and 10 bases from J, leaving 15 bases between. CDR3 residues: CASSSGREVYTF. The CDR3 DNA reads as TGTGCCAGCAGTTCGGGCAGGGAGGTCTACACCTTC.

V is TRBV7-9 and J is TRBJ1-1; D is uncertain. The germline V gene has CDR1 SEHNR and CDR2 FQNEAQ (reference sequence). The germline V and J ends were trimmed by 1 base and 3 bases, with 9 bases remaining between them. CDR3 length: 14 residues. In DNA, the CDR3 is TGTGCCAGCAGCTTAGTAAGCGGGGACACTGAAGCTTTCTTT. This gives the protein CASSLVSGDTEAFF. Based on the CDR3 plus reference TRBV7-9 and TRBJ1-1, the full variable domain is DTGVSQNPRHKITKRGQNVTFRCDPISEHNRLYWYRQTLGQGPEFLTYFQNEAQLEKSRLLSDRFSAERPKGSFSTLEIQRTEQGDSAMYLCASSLVSGDTEAFFGQGTRLTVV.

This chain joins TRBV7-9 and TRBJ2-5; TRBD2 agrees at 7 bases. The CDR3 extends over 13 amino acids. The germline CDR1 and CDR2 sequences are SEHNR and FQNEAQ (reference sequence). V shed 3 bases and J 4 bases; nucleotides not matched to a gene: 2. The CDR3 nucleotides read TGTGCCAGCAGCTTTGGGGGGGGAGAGACCCAGTACTTC. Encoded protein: CASSFGGGETQYF. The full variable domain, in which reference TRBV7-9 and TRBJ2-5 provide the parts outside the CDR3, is DTGVSQNPRHKITKRGQNVTFRCDPISEHNRLYWYRQTLGQGPEFLTYFQNEAQLEKSRLLSDRFSAERPKGSFSTLEIQRTEQGDSAMYLCASSFGGGETQYFGPGTRLLVL.

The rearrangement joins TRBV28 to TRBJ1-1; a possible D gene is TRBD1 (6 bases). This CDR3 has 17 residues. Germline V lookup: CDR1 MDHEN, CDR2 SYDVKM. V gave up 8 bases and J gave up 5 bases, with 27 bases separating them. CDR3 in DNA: TGTGCCAGCCGTTACTCGAGGGGGAAATTGGATATGACTGAAGCTTTCTTT. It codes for CASRYSRGKLDMTEAFF.

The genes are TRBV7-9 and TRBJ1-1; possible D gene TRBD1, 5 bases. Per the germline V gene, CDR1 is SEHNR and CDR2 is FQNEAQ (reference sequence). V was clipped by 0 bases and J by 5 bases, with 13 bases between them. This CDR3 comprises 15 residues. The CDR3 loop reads CASSLASWGRTEAFF. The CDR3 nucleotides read TGTGCCAGCAGCTTAGCGTCATGGGGCCGAACTGAAGCTTTCTTT.

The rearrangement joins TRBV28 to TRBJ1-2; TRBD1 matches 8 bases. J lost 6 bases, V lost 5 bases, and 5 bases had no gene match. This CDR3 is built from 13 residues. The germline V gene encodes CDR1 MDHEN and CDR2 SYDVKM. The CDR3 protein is CASSVGQGDGYTF. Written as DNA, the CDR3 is TGTGCCAGCAGTGTAGGACAGGGAGATGGCTACACCTTC.

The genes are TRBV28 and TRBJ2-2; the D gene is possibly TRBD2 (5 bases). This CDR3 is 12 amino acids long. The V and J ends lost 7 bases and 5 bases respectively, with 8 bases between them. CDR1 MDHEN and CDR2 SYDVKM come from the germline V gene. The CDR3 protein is CASIRGTGELFF. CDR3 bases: TGTGCCAGCATTCGGGGTACCGGGGAGCTGTTTTTT.

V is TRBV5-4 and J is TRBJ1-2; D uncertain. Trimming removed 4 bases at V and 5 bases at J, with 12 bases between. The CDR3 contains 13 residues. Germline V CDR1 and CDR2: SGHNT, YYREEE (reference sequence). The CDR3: CASSLFYSYGYTF. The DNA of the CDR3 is TGTGCCAGCAGCCTGTTCTACAGTTATGGCTACACCTTC. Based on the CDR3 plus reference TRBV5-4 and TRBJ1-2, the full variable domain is ETGVTQSPTHLIKTRGQQVTLRCSSQSGHNTVSWYQQALGQGPQFIFQYYREEENGRGNFPPRFSGLQFPNYSSELNVNALELDDSALYLCASSLFYSYGYTFGSGTRLTVV.

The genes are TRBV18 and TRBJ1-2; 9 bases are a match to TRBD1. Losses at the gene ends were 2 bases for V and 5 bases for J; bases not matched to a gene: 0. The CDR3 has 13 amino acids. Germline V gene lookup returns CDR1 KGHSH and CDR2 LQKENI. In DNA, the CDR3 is TGTGCCAGCTCACCAGGACAGGGGTATGGCTACACCTTC. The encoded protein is CASSPGQGYGYTF.

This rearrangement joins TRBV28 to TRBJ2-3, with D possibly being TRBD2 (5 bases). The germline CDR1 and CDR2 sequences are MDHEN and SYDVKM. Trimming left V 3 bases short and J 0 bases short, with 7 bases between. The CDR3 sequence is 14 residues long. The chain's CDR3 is CASSLGGSTDTQYF. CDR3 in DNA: TGTGCCAGCAGTTTGGGCGGGAGCACAGATACGCAGTATTTT.

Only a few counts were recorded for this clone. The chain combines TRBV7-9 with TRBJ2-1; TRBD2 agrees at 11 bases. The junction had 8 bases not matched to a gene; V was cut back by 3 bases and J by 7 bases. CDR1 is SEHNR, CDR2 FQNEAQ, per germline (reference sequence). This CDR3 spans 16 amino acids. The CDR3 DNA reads TGTGCCAGCAGCTTTATAGCGGGAGGGCCAGGAAATGAGCAGTTCTTC. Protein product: CASSFIAGGPGNEQFF.

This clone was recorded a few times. The CDR3 nucleotides read TGCGCCAGCAGTGAGGAAGTAGCGTTACCGCTGGAGCAGTACTTC. This sequence encodes CASSEEVALPLEQYF. The chain combines TRBV10-2 with TRBJ2-7, with D possibly being TRBD2 (5 bases). V was trimmed by 2 bases and J by 7 bases, leaving 18 bases between them. CDR3 size: 15 residues. Germline loops: CDR1 WSHSY, CDR2 SAAADI.

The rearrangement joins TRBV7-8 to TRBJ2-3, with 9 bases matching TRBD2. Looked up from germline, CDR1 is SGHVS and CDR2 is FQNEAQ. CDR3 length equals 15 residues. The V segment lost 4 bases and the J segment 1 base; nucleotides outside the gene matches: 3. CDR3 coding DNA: TGTGCCAGCAGCTCCCGACTAGCGGGCACAGATACGCAGTATTTT. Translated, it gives CASSSRLAGTDTQYF.

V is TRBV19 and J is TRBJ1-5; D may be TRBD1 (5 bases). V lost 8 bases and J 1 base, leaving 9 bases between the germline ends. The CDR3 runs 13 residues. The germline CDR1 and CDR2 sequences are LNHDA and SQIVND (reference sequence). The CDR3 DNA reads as TGTGCCAGTTCGGACAAGAGCAATCAGCCCCAGCATTTT. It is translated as CASSDKSNQPQHF.

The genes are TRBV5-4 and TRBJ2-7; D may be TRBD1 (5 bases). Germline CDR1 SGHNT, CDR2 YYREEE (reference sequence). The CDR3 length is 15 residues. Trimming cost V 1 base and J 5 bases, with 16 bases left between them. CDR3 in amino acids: CASSLRGPSRNEQYF. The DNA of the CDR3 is TGTGCCAGCAGCTTGAGGGGCCCCTCGAGGAACGAGCAGTACTTC. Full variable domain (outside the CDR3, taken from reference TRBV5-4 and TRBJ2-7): ETGVTQSPTHLIKTRGQQVTLRCSSQSGHNTVSWYQQALGQGPQFIFQYYREEENGRGNFPPRFSGLQFPNYSSELNVNALELDDSALYLCASSLRGPSRNEQYFGPGTRLTVT.

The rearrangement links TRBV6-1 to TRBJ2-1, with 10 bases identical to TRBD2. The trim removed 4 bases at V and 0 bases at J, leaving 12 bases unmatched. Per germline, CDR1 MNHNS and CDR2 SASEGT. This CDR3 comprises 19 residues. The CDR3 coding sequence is TGTGCCAGCAGTGGCGCCCTAGCGGGGGCATCGAGCTCCTACAATGAGCAGTTCTTC. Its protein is CASSGALAGASSSYNEQFF.

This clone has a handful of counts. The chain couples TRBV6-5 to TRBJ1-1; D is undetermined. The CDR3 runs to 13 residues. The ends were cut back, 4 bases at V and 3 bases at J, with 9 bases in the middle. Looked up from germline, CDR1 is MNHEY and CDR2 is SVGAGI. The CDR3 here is CASSLYRDTEAFF. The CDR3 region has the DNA TGTGCCAGCAGTTTGTACAGAGACACTGAAGCTTTCTTT.

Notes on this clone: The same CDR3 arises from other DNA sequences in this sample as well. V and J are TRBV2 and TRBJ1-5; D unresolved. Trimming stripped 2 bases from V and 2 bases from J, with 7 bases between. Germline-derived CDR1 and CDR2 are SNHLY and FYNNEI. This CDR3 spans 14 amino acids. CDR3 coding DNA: TGTGCCAGCAGTGAACTGGGAGGCAATCAGCCCCAGCATTTT. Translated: CASSELGGNQPQHF.

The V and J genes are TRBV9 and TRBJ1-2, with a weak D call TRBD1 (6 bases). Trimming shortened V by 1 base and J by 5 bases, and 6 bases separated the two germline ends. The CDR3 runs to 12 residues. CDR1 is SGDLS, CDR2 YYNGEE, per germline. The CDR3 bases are TGTGCCAGCAGCGTACAGGGGTATGGCTACACCTTC. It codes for CASSVQGYGYTF.

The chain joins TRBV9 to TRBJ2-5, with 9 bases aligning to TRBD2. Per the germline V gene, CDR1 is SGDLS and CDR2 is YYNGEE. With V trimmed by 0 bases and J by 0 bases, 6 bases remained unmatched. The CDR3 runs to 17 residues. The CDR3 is CASSVAHSGGNQETQYF. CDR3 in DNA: TGTGCCAGCAGCGTAGCTCATAGCGGGGGAAACCAAGAGACCCAGTACTTC.

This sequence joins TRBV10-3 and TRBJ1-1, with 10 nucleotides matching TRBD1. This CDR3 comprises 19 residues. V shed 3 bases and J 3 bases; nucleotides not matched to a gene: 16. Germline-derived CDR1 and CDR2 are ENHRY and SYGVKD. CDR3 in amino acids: CAISEPPGQGRIWDTEAFF. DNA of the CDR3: TGTGCCATCAGTGAACCTCCGGGACAGGGGCGAATATGGGACACTGAAGCTTTCTTT.

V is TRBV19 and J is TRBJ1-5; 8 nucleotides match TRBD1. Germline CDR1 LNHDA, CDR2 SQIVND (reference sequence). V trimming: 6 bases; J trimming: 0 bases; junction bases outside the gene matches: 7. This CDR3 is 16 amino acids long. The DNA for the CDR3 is TGTGCCAGTAGCCAGACAGGGGATCATAGCAATCAGCCCCAGCATTTT. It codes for CASSQTGDHSNQPQHF.

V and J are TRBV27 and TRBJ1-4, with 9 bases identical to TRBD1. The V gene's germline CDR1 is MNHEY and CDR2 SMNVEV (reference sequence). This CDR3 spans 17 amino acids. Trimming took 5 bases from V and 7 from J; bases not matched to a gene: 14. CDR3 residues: CASSLTGGFLFGEKLFF. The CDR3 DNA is TGTGCCAGCAGTCTGACAGGGGGTTTTCTATTTGGTGAAAAACTGTTTTTT. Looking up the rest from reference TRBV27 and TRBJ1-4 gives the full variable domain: EAQVTQNPRYLITVTGKKLTVTCSQNMNHEYMSWYRQDPGLGLRQIYYSMNVEVTDKGDVPEGYKVSRKEKRNFPLILESPSPNQTSLYFCASSLTGGFLFGEKLFFGSGTQLSVL.

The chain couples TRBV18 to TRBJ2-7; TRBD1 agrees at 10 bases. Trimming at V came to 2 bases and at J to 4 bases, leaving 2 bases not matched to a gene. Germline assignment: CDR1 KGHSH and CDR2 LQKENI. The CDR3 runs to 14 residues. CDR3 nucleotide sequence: TGTGCCAGCTCACCAAGACAGGGGGCTTACGAGCAGTACTTC. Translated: CASSPRQGAYEQYF.